The 25 T cell receptor beta chains listed next were all sequenced from one sample in a study of CD8 T cells in cerebrospinal fluid in Alzheimer's disease. From the 10x single-cell sequencing reads, TCRdb lists one entry per CDR3 protein and no DNA. The sample includes 1,500 to 2,000 distinct CDR3 sequences. Sequencing was carried out using cerebrospinal fluid. These receptors came from a human donor in good health.

This clonotype ranks as medium-sized in terms of frequency. CDR3 sequence reads: CASSEDRSLDEQYF. The V and J genes are TRBV2 and TRBJ2-7; the TCRdb D gene call, TRBD2, has no DNA to confirm it. This CDR3 contains 14 residues. Germline V lookup: CDR1 SNHLY, CDR2 FYNNEI. Full variable domain (missing parts from reference TRBV2 and TRBJ2-7): EPEVTQTPSHQVTQMGQEVILRCVPISNHLYFYWYRQILGQKVEFLVSFYNNEISEKSEIFDDQFSVERPDGSNFTLKIRSTKLEDSAMYFCASSEDRSLDEQYFGPGTRLTVT.

Frequency places this clonotype as medium-sized (0.01 to 0.1%). The genes are TRBV19 and TRBJ2-5; the D gene TCRdb calls, TRBD1, cannot be checked with no DNA. CDR1 LNHDA and CDR2 SQIVND come from the germline V gene (reference sequence). CDR3 length equals 13 residues. The CDR3 loop is CASSSFREETQYF.

This clonotype is called medium-sized based on its frequency. The chain carries TRBV5-5 and TRBJ2-2; the D gene TCRdb calls, TRBD1, cannot be checked with no DNA. Germline CDR1 reads SGHKS; CDR2 reads YYEKEE (reference sequence). This CDR3 has 12 amino acids. CDR3 sequence: CASGRGFGELFF.

By frequency, this clonotype is medium-sized (0.01 to 0.1%). The chain carries TRBV11-2 and TRBJ2-7; TCRdb proposes TRBD1, but this gene call is untestable without DNA. This CDR3 contains 17 residues. Per germline, CDR1 SGHAT and CDR2 FQNNGV. The CDR3 loop reads CASSFTIGTVLFEEQYF. Using reference TRBV11-2 and TRBJ2-7 for the parts outside the CDR3, the full variable domain is EAGVAQSPRYKIIEKRQSVAFWCNPISGHATLYWYQQILGQGPKLLIQFQNNGVVDDSQLPKDRFSAERLKGVDSTLKIQPAKLEDSAVYLCASSFTIGTVLFEEQYFGPGTRLTVT.

Judged by frequency, this clonotype is medium-sized (0.01 to 0.1%). The chain joins TRBV6-1 to TRBJ1-5. The CDR3 runs to 16 residues. Germline V gives CDR1 MNHNS, CDR2 SASEGT. The CDR3 reads CASSELAGYSNQPQHF.

This clonotype ranks as medium-sized in terms of frequency. This chain joins TRBV30 and TRBJ1-5; TCRdb's assignment of TRBD1 cannot be checked, as there is no DNA. The V gene's germline CDR1 is GTSNPN and CDR2 SVGIG (reference sequence). This CDR3 has 14 amino acids. Here the CDR3 reads CAWSATGIGQPQHF.

By frequency, this clonotype registers medium-sized. The rearrangement uses TRBV12-3 or TRBV12-4 and TRBJ1-5. This CDR3 comprises 13 residues. The CDR3 region is CASRSSLNQPQHF.

Judged by frequency, this clonotype is medium-sized. The chain employs TRBV12-5 and TRBJ1-1; TCRdb's D call, TRBD1, is unchecked because there is no DNA. The germline V gene encodes CDR1 LGHNT and CDR2 FRNRAP. The CDR3 length is 17 residues. CDR3 amino acids: CASGLGGQGPLNTEAFF.

This clonotype is deemed medium-sized (0.01 to 0.1%) by its frequency. The chain links TRBV20-1 to TRBJ2-3; TCRdb reports TRBD2, a call that lacks DNA to check it against. The germline V gene has CDR1 DFQATT and CDR2 SNEGSKA (reference sequence). CDR3 length equals 15 residues. The chain's CDR3 is CSGLAGGLSIDTQYF.

Considering frequency, this clonotype is medium-sized. The chain has TRBV5-6 and TRBJ2-5. This CDR3 comprises 16 residues. Germline lookup yields CDR1 SGHDT and CDR2 YYEEEE. CDR3 sequence: CASSSVFGVQRETQYF.

This clonotype is deemed medium-sized (0.01 to 0.1%) by its frequency. V usage is TRBV4-1 and J usage is TRBJ1-1; TCRdb selects TRBD1, and the lack of DNA leaves this call unchecked. The CDR3 has 16 amino acids. Germline V CDR1 and CDR2: MGHRA, YSYEKL. The CDR3: CASSQVQGASNTEAFF.

This clonotype is classed as medium-sized (0.01 to 0.1%) by frequency. This chain's CDR3 is CASSYSREQPQHF. The chain links TRBV6-6 to TRBJ1-5. CDR3 length: 13 amino acids. Looked up from germline, CDR1 is MNHNY and CDR2 is SVGAGI (reference sequence).

The V call is TRBV19, the J call TRBJ1-1; TCRdb proposes TRBD1, but this gene call is untestable without DNA. Germline V gene sequence: CDR1 LNHDA, CDR2 SQIVND (reference sequence). CDR3 length: 16 residues. CDR3 sequence reads: CASRPDRVSPNTEAFF.

Its frequency marks this clonotype as large. The chain employs TRBV20-1 and TRBJ1-1; TCRdb names TRBD1, which stays unverified in the absence of DNA. The CDR3 runs to 14 residues. Germline CDR1 reads DFQATT; CDR2 reads SNEGSKA (reference sequence). CDR3 residues: CSAQGGTGNTEAFF.

According to its frequency, this clonotype is medium-sized. V and J are TRBV5-6 and TRBJ2-1. Germline-derived CDR1 and CDR2 are SGHDT and YYEEEE. The CDR3 spans 11 residues. CDR3: CASSSPSEQFF.

Measured by frequency, this clonotype is large. J is TRBJ1-1 and V is TRBV7-2. Germline V lookup: CDR1 SGHTA, CDR2 FQGNSA. CDR3 length equals 13 residues. The CDR3: CASSLERAGEAFF.

This clonotype counts as medium-sized by frequency. This chain uses TRBV7-2 with TRBJ2-2; as DNA is missing, the TRBD1 call by TCRdb cannot be tested. CDR1 is SGHTA and CDR2 is FQGNSA in the germline V gene. This CDR3 has 17 amino acids. The CDR3 spells CASSSQTGLIYTGELFF.

Judged by frequency, this clonotype is medium-sized (0.01 to 0.1%). This sequence joins TRBV28 and TRBJ1-5. The CDR3 totals 14 residues. Germline assignment: CDR1 MDHEN and CDR2 SYDVKM. This chain's CDR3 is CASSLAGEGQPQHF.

Considering frequency, this clonotype is medium-sized. The rearrangement links TRBV11-2 to TRBJ2-1; no DNA is available, so the TRBD2 call from TCRdb remains unchecked. The CDR3 contains 14 residues. The germline gives CDR1 SGHAT, CDR2 FQNNGV. CDR3 sequence: CASRLLAAYNEQFF. Combining the CDR3 with reference TRBV11-2 and TRBJ2-1 gives the whole variable domain EAGVAQSPRYKIIEKRQSVAFWCNPISGHATLYWYQQILGQGPKLLIQFQNNGVVDDSQLPKDRFSAERLKGVDSTLKIQPAKLEDSAVYLCASRLLAAYNEQFFGPGTRLTVL.

This clonotype ranks as medium-sized in terms of frequency. The genes are TRBV6-6 and TRBJ2-7; the TCRdb D gene call, TRBD1, has no DNA to confirm it. The CDR3 extends over 14 amino acids. Germline V lookup: CDR1 MNHNY, CDR2 SVGAGI (reference sequence). The CDR3 here is CASSSPDRRHEQYF.

Its frequency marks this clonotype as medium-sized. The chain has TRBV5-4 and TRBJ2-1. Looked up from germline, CDR1 is SGHNT and CDR2 is YYREEE (reference sequence). The CDR3 runs 13 residues. The CDR3 region is CASSLDIGREQFF.

Considering frequency, this clonotype is large (0.1 to 1%). The chain has TRBV6-6 and TRBJ1-4. Germline CDR1 MNHNY, CDR2 SVGAGI (reference sequence). CDR3 length: 13 amino acids. The CDR3: CASSYSLGFELFF.

In terms of frequency, this clonotype is medium-sized (0.01 to 0.1%). CDR3 residues: CASSPGTYSNQPQHF. V is TRBV6-6 and J is TRBJ1-5; TCRdb calls TRBD1, which cannot be checked without DNA. The germline V gene encodes CDR1 MNHNY and CDR2 SVGAGI (reference sequence). CDR3 length: 15 residues.

This clonotype is classed as medium-sized by frequency. The chain joins TRBV6-2 or TRBV6-3 to TRBJ2-7; absent DNA, TCRdb's TRBD1 call cannot be checked. CDR1 is MNHEY and CDR2 is SVGEGT in the germline V gene. This CDR3 contains 16 residues. Here the CDR3 reads CASSYPTWGHTYEQYF.

By frequency, this clonotype is large (0.1 to 1%). The V call is TRBV4-2, the J call TRBJ2-5; TCRdb proposes TRBD2, but this gene call is untestable without DNA. This CDR3 comprises 11 residues. CDR1 is LGHNA, CDR2 YNFKEQ, per germline. The CDR3 sequence is CATGRAETQYF.